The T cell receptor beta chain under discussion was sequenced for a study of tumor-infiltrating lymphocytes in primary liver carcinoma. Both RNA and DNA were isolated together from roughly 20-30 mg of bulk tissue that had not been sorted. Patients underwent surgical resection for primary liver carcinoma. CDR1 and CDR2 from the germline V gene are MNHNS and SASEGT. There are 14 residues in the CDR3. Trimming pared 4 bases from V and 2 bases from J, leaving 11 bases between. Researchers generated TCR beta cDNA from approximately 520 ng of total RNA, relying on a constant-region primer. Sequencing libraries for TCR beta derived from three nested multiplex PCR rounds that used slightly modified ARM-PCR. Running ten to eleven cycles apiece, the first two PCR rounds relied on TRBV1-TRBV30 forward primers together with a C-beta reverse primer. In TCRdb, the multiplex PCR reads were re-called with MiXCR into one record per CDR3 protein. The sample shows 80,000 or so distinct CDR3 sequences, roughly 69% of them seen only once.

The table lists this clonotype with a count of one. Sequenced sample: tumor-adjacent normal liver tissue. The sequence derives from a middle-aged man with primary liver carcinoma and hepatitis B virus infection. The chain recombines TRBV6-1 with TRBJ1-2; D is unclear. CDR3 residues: CASSAGSANYGYTF. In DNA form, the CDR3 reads TGTGCCAGCAGTGCGGGGAGCGCCAACTATGGCTACACCTTC.